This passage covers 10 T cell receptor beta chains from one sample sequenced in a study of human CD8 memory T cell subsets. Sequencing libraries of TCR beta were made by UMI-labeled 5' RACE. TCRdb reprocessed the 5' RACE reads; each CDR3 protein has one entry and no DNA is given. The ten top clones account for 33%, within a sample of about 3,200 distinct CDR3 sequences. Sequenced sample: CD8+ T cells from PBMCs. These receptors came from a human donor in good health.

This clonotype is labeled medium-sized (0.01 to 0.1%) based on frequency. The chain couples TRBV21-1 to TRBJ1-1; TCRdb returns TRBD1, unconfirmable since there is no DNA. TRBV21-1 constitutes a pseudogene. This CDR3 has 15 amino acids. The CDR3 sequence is CASSKAHRGRTEAFF.

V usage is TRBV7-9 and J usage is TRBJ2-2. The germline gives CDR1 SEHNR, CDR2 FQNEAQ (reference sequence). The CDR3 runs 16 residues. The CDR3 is CASSSDGSANTGELFF.

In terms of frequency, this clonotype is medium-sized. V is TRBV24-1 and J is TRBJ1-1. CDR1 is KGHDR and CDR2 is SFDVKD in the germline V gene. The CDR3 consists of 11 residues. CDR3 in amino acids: CATSAGAEAFF.

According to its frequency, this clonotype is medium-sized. The CDR3 sequence: CARSYSGGFNSPLHF. The rearrangement links TRBV6-6 to TRBJ1-6; TCRdb indicates TRBD1, and absent DNA this call remains unverified. The CDR3 covers 15 residues. CDR1 MNHNY and CDR2 SVGAGI come from the germline V gene (reference sequence).

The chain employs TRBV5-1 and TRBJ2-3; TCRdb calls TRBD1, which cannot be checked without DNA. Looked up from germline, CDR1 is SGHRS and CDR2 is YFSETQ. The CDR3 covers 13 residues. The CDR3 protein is CASSLSGADTQYF.

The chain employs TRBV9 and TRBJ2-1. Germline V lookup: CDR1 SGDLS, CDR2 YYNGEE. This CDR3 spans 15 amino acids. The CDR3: CASSVSGINDNEQFF.

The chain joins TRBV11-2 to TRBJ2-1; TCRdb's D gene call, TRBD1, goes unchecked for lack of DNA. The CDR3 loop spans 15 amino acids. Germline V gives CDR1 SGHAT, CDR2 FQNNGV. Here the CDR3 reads CASSLDLSSGTEQFF.

CDR3 protein: CASSLVFSGVITDTQYF. The chain couples TRBV5-1 to TRBJ2-3; TCRdb designates TRBD2, a call that cannot be tested without DNA. Per the germline V gene, CDR1 is SGHRS and CDR2 is YFSETQ. The CDR3 totals 17 residues.

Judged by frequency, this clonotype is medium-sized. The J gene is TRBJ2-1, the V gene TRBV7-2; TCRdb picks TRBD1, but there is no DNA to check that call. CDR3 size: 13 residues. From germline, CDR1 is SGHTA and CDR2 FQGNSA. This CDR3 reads CASSHREFNEQFF.

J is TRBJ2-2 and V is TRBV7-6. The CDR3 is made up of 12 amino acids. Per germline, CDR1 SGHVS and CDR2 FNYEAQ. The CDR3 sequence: CASSTHYGELFF.